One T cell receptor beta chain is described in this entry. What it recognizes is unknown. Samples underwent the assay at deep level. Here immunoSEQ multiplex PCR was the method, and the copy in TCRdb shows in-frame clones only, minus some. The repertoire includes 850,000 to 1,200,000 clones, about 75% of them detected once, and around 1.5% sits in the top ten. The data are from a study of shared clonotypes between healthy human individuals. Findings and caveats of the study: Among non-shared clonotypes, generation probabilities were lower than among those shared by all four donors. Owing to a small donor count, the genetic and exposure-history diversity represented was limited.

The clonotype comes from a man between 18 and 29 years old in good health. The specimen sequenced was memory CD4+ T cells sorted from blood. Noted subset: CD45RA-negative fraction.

CDR3 sequence reads: CASSERGLYTQYF. Written as DNA, the CDR3 is TGTGCCAGCAGTGAACGGGGGCTATATACGCAGTATTTT. The genes are TRBV2 and TRBJ2-3; D is tentatively TRBD1 or TRBD2 (6 bases each). Trimming took off 2 bases at V and 7 bases at J, with 10 bases between the two ends. The germline CDR1 and CDR2 sequences are SNHLY and FYNNEI. The CDR3 covers 13 residues.